This T cell receptor (beta chain) stems from a study of Graves' ophthalmopathy and Graves' hyperthyroidism. Amplified material comprised TCR beta CDR3 regions derived from RNA transcripts. An opening RT-PCR round employed HTBI primers and preceded a second-round multiplex PCR. Via MiXCR, TCRdb re-called the multiplex PCR reads, giving one row per CDR3 protein. The table records over a million distinct CDR3 sequences, about 35% of them present only once. This clonotype was recorded a few times. This CDR3 is built from 13 residues. Trimming cost V 2 bases and J 10 bases, with 14 bases left between them. Germline V lookup: CDR1 LGHNA, CDR2 YNFKEQ.

This rearrangement joins TRBV4-2 to TRBJ1-2; D remains unclear. The receptor's source is an adult man with Graves' hyperthyroidism. Sequencing input: peripheral blood or thyroid tissue (not recorded which). CDR3 loop: CASSQLSRSYYTF. The CDR3 DNA sequence: TGTGCCAGCAGCCAATTATCCAGGAGCTACTACACCTTC.